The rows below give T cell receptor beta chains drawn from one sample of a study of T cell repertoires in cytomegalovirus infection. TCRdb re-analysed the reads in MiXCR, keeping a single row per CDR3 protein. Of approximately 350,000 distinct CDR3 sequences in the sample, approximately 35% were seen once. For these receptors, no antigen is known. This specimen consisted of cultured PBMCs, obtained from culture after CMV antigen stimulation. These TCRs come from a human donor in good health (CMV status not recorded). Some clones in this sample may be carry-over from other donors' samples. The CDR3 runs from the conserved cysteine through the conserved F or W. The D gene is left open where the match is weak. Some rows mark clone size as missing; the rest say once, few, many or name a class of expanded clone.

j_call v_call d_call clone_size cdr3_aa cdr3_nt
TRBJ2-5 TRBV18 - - CASSQQRPPQETQYF TGTGCCAGCTCCCAGCAAAGGCCCCCACAAGAGACCCAGTACTTC
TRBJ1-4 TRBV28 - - CASSPPRGQDEKLFF TGTGCCAGCAGTCCACCCAGGGGCCAGGATGAAAAACTGTTTTTT
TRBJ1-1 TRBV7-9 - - CASSFPLVNTEAFF TGTGCCAGCAGCTTTCCCCTTGTGAACACTGAAGCTTTCTTT
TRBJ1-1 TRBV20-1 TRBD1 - CSATTGFLGNTEAFF TGCAGTGCAACGACAGGGTTCCTGGGCAACACTGAAGCTTTCTTT
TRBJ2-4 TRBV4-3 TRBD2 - CASSQGFGLAGGAKNIQYF TGCGCCAGCAGCCAAGGTTTCGGTCTAGCGGGTGGGGCCAAAAACATTCAGTACTTC
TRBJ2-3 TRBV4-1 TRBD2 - CASSQGLAGRADTQYF TGCGCCAGCAGCCAAGGACTAGCGGGAAGGGCAGATACGCAGTATTTT
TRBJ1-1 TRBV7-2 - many CASSLGGLEAFF TGTGCCAGCAGCTTAGGGGGGTTAGAAGCTTTCTTT
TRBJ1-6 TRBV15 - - CATSGLRTEDSPLHF TGTGCCACCAGCGGCCTTAGGACAGAGGATTCACCCCTCCACTTT
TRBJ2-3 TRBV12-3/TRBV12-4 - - CASRGDRDTQYF TGTGCCAGCAGAGGGGACCGAGATACGCAGTATTTT
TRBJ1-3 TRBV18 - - CASSPRSGDGNTIYF TGTGCCAGCTCACCACGGTCAGGGGATGGAAACACCATATATTTT
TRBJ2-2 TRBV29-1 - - CSVAGLNTGELFF TGCAGCGTCGCGGGACTTAACACCGGGGAGCTGTTTTTT